This TCR beta chain was identified in a study of long-term antiretroviral therapy in people with HIV. Whole-study results and caveats: An increase in diversity followed ART, yet levels stayed below transplant donor controls.

This clone appeared a few times. Its antigen is currently unknown. The CDR3 sequence is 14 residues long. The V gene's germline CDR1 is SGDLS and CDR2 YYNGEE. Trimming shortened V by 0 bases and J by 10 bases, and 11 bases separated the two germline ends. The libraries were made with immunoSEQ v3.0 at survey level. The repertoire was sequenced with immunoSEQ multiplex PCR; TCRdb's copy has only in-frame clones and lacks some. The table records about 42,000 clones, more than 75% of them present only once. The source was unsorted PBMCs, collected 0.1 years before starting antiretroviral therapy. The chain joins TRBV9 to TRBJ1-6, with D tentatively TRBD1 (5 bases). The clonotype was recovered from a woman in her forties or fifties with HIV. The CDR3: CASSVGSGSSPLHF. CDR3 sequence (DNA): TGTGCCAGCAGCGTAGGATCAGGGTCGTCACCCCTCCACTTT.